This record concerns one T cell receptor (beta chain) sequence. The record originates from a study of blood T cell repertoires in COVID-19. Study context: Sources were T cells, B-cell-depleted T cells, or PBMCs; the material itself was cDNA or gDNA.

Assay: immunoSEQ multiplex PCR; the TCRdb copy retains only in-frame clones and omits some. The data contain 250,000 to 300,000 clones, around 90% of them seen just once; the ten biggest clones take up around 2.1%. The CDR3 is made up of 14 amino acids. Germline-derived CDR1 and CDR2 are SGHTA and FQGNSA. The germline V and J ends were trimmed by 5 bases and 4 bases, with 11 bases remaining between them. Sequenced sample: peripheral blood. V and J are TRBV7-2 and TRBJ2-2; D gene unclear. This receptor was identified in a man between 45 and 60 years old with acute or convalescent COVID-19. Here the CDR3 reads CASSPRSSTGELFF. CDR3 sequence (DNA): TGTGCCAGCAGCCCTCGGTCGAGCACCGGGGAGCTGTTTTTT.